Listed below are T cell receptor beta chains from one sample, sequenced in a study of blood T cell repertoires in COVID-19. TCRdb's copy holds only in-frame clones and misses some; the assay was immunoSEQ multiplex PCR. The sample shows about 180,000 clones, approximately 86% of them seen only once. The source material was peripheral blood. The receptors derive from a man between 45 and 60 years old with active or convalescent COVID-19. Each CDR3 is given with its conserved first and last residue. D genes are given only for firm matches. Clone size is shown for a subset of rows, as once, few, many or a class of expanded clone.

DNA	CDR3	V	J	D	size
TGTGCCAGCAGTGCGACAAACAGCAATCAGCCCCAGCATTTT	CASSATNSNQPQHF	TRBV2	TRBJ1-5	NA	NA
TGTGCCATTTCCCAGGGAGGAGGTGGAAACACCATATATTTT	CAISQGGGGNTIYF	TRBV7-3	TRBJ1-3	NA	NA
TGTGCCAGCAAGGCAATCGGGGACAATGAGCAGTTCTTC	CASKAIGDNEQFF	TRBV11-2	TRBJ2-1	NA	once
TGTGCCAGCAGCCCACAGGGGGTTATGAACACTGAAGCTTTCTTT	CASSPQGVMNTEAFF	TRBV6-5	TRBJ1-1	TRBD1	NA
TGCAGCGTGACCCGGGACATAGGTGAAAAACTGTTTTTT	CSVTRDIGEKLFF	TRBV29-1	TRBJ1-4	NA	NA
TGTGCCAGCAGACTGTTGACAGGGTCTGGAAACACCATATATTTT	CASRLLTGSGNTIYF	TRBV6-5	TRBJ1-3	TRBD1	NA
TGTGCCAGCAGCTATGGGGGGGTACATCCCACTGAAGCTTTCTTT	CASSYGGVHPTEAFF	TRBV6-2/TRBV6-3	TRBJ1-1	NA	NA
TGTGCCAGCTCACCGCTAGCGGTGAGCTCCTACGAGCAGTACTTC	CASSPLAVSSYEQYF	TRBV18	TRBJ2-7	TRBD2	NA
TGTGCCAGCAGCAGGGGACTAGCGGAGAGCACCGGGGAGCTGTTTTTT	CASSRGLAESTGELFF	TRBV5-4	TRBJ2-2	TRBD2	NA
TGCGCCAGCAGCTTGGGCGGGGGGGCCCAAGAGACCCAGTACTTC	CASSLGGGAQETQYF	TRBV5-1	TRBJ2-5	TRBD2	NA
TGTGCCAGCACTCGGGGGGGGGACCTCTACGAGCAGTACTTC	CASTRGGDLYEQYF	TRBV3-1/TRBV3-2	TRBJ2-7	TRBD2	NA
TGCGCCAGCAGCTTCCCTTCGGGGAGGGAGGAGCAGTACTTC	CASSFPSGREEQYF	TRBV5-1	TRBJ2-7	TRBD2	NA
TGTGCCAGCAGCGTAGATTCCCGGGGCGAGCAGTACTTC	CASSVDSRGEQYF	TRBV9	TRBJ2-7	NA	NA
TGTGCCAGCAGCCCACGCGGGGGGCGGGGGACTTACAATGAGCAGTTCTTC	CASSPRGGRGTYNEQFF	TRBV11-2	TRBJ2-1	TRBD2	NA
TGTGCCAGCAGTCCCCAGGGACAGGGGGCGAGCGAGCAGTACTTC	CASSPQGQGASEQYF	TRBV6-4	TRBJ2-7	TRBD1	NA
TGTGCCAGTACAATGCCGGGACAGGGATATGAAAAACTGTTTTTT	CASTMPGQGYEKLFF	TRBV19	TRBJ1-4	TRBD1	NA
TGTGCCAGCAGTGAAAACGACAGGGTGGAGACCGGGGAGCTGTTTTTT	CASSENDRVETGELFF	TRBV6-1	TRBJ2-2	TRBD1	NA
TGTGCCAGCAGTACGGTGGACAGGCAGAACACTGAAGCTTTCTTT	CASSTVDRQNTEAFF	TRBV6-2/TRBV6-3	TRBJ1-1	TRBD1	NA
TGTGCCAGCAGCTCAAGGGTAGCGGGAAACACCATATATTTT	CASSSRVAGNTIYF	TRBV11-2	TRBJ1-3	NA	NA
TGTGCCACGCTGGGACAGGGTGACACTGAAGCTTTCTTT	CATLGQGDTEAFF	TRBV25-1	TRBJ1-1	TRBD1	NA
TGTGCCAGCAGGTTTTGGACAGTTAACACCGGGGAGCTGTTTTTT	CASRFWTVNTGELFF	TRBV6-5	TRBJ2-2	NA	NA
TGCGCCAGCAGCTTGGGGGACAGTGGAGCTTTCTTT	CASSLGDSGAFF	TRBV5-1	TRBJ1-1	TRBD1	NA
TGTGCCAGCAGAATTGCGGGACAGGGGTATGGCTACACCTTC	CASRIAGQGYGYTF	TRBV5-4	TRBJ1-2	TRBD1	NA
TGTGCCTGGAGTGTAGGGAGCTCTGGAAACACCATATATTTT	CAWSVGSSGNTIYF	TRBV30	TRBJ1-3	NA	NA
TGTGCCAGCAGTTATCATTTCGTTGGACAGGGAAACTACAATGAGCAGTTCTTC	CASSYHFVGQGNYNEQFF	TRBV6-2/TRBV6-3	TRBJ2-1	TRBD1	NA
TGTGCCAGCAGCCAAGATGGCAGGGGGGTAAATCAGCCCCAGCATTTT	CASSQDGRGVNQPQHF	TRBV3-1/TRBV3-2	TRBJ1-5	TRBD1	NA
TGCGCCAGCAGCCAGCCCGGGACACCAATCCCGTATAGCAATCAGCCCCAGCATTTT	CASSQPGTPIPYSNQPQHF	TRBV5-1	TRBJ1-5	NA	NA
TGCGCCAGCAGCCAAGAGGCCGGCACAGATACGCAGTATTTT	CASSQEAGTDTQYF	TRBV4-1	TRBJ2-3	NA	NA
TGTGCCAGCAGCTACTACCAGGGGGACGGCTACACCTTC	CASSYYQGDGYTF	TRBV7-3	TRBJ1-2	TRBD1	NA
TGTGCCATCAGGGCCGGGACATCAGATTCACCCCTCCACTTT	CAIRAGTSDSPLHF	TRBV10-3	TRBJ1-6	NA	few
TGTGCCAGCAGTTACTCTTGGCAGGGTAATGAAAAACTGTTTTTT	CASSYSWQGNEKLFF	TRBV6-5	TRBJ1-4	NA	NA
TGCGCCAGCAGCCTAACTAGCGGCTCCTACAATGAGCAGTTCTTC	CASSLTSGSYNEQFF	TRBV5-1	TRBJ2-1	TRBD2	NA
TGTGCCAGCAGCTTAAGCTCGGGGGGGTCCTACAATGAGCAGTTCTTC	CASSLSSGGSYNEQFF	TRBV7-3	TRBJ2-1	TRBD2	NA
TGTGCCAGTAGTTCTGATACAGGGCCGAATTCACCCCTCCACTTT	CASSSDTGPNSPLHF	TRBV19	TRBJ1-6	NA	NA
TGTGCCAGCAGCCCGGGACTAGCGGGAGAAGGGTTCTTC	CASSPGLAGEGFF	TRBV3-1/TRBV3-2	TRBJ2-1	TRBD2	once
TGCAGCGTGGGGGGAAGAGATCAGCCCCAGCATTTT	CSVGGRDQPQHF	TRBV29-1	TRBJ1-5	NA	NA
TGTGCCAGCAGTTTATCGCGCGCCAGGGATGAAAAACTGTTTTTT	CASSLSRARDEKLFF	TRBV27	TRBJ1-4	NA	NA